The 11 T cell receptor beta chains below were found in one sample sequenced in a study of cytomegalovirus exposure and HLA in healthy donors. PCR amplification relied on 60 Vbeta primers (plus 13 Jbeta primers). Here immunoSEQ multiplex PCR was the method, and the copy in TCRdb shows in-frame clones only, minus some. Among around 150,000 clones listed, about 80% were seen once. The sample consisted of PBMCs. These receptors all come from a middle-aged man in good health and CMV-seropositive.

V usage is TRBV27 and J usage is TRBJ1-3; D might be TRBD1 (5 bases). CDR3 size: 14 residues. V lost 6 bases, J lost 4 bases, and 13 bases lay in between. CDR1 is MNHEY and CDR2 is SMNVEV in the germline V gene (reference sequence). As DNA, the CDR3 is TGTGCCAGCAGCACTGGGGGGTGGGGAAACACCATATATTTT. As protein: CASSTGGWGNTIYF.

The rearrangement uses TRBV6-1 and TRBJ1-5; 8 bases fit TRBD1. The germline V gene has CDR1 MNHNS and CDR2 SASEGT. V lost 5 bases to trimming and J lost 5 bases; unmatched junction nucleotides: 5. The CDR3 sequence is 14 residues long. CDR3: CASSLGQGDQPQHF. DNA of the CDR3: TGTGCCAGCAGTCTCGGACAGGGAGATCAGCCCCAGCATTTT.

This clone was seen a few times. CDR3 amino acids: CASSDSSLVDTQYF. The CDR3 DNA follows: TGTGCCAGCAGTGACTCCTCCCTGGTGGATACGCAGTATTTT. The chain carries TRBV28 and TRBJ2-3, with D unresolved. The ends were cut back, 5 bases at V and 6 bases at J, with 15 bases in the middle. Germline assignment: CDR1 MDHEN and CDR2 SYDVKM. The length of the CDR3 is 14 residues. The complete variable domain, with remaining parts taken from reference TRBV28 and TRBJ2-3, reads DVKVTQSSRYLVKRTGEKVFLECVQDMDHENMFWYRQDPGLGLRLIYFSYDVKMKEKGDIPEGYSVSREKKERFSLILESASTNQTSMYLCASSDSSLVDTQYFGPGTRLTVL.

V gene TRBV29-1 combines with J gene TRBJ2-5, with D unclear. The germline V gene has CDR1 SQVTM and CDR2 ANQGSEA. V was cut by 6 bases and J by 2 bases, with 19 bases left in between. The CDR3 consists of 15 residues. CDR3 in DNA: TGCAGCGTCGCTATCACCCACCAACCACAAGAGACCCAGTACTTC. Encoded protein: CSVAITHQPQETQYF.

The chain employs TRBV2 and TRBJ2-2, with a tentative D call TRBD2 (6 bases). This CDR3 has 15 residues. Looked up from germline, CDR1 is SNHLY and CDR2 is FYNNEI. The germline V and J ends were trimmed by 0 bases and 6 bases, with 11 bases remaining between them. CDR3: CASSEATSRAGELFF. CDR3 in DNA: TGTGCCAGCAGTGAAGCTACTAGCCGGGCCGGGGAGCTGTTTTTT.

This clone was observed a few times. The J gene is TRBJ1-5, the V gene TRBV15; TRBD1 is a possible D gene (6 bases). The CDR3 extends over 14 amino acids. Germline CDR1 LNHNV, CDR2 YYDKDF (reference sequence). Trimming took 3 bases from V and 3 from J, leaving 9 bases between them. The CDR3 bases are TGTGCCACCAGCAGTACAGGGTCCAATCAGCCCCAGCATTTT. It specifies CATSSTGSNQPQHF.

The chain is built from TRBV6-4 and TRBJ1-1; D may be TRBD1 (6 bases). Germline V gene data show CDR1 as MRHNA and CDR2 as SNTAGT. There are 15 residues in the CDR3. Trimming took 3 bases from V and 6 from J, leaving 17 bases between them. The CDR3 region is CASSDQGHGAAEAFF. CDR3 sequence (DNA): TGTGCCAGCAGTGATCAGGGGCACGGTGCCGCTGAAGCTTTCTTT.

The chain uses TRBV7-2 and TRBJ1-2; D is unclear. The V end lost 0 bases, the J end lost 4 bases, and 6 bases lay between the germline ends. The CDR3 totals 13 residues. Germline CDR1 SGHTA, CDR2 FQGNSA. The CDR3 reads CASSLARLYGYTF. In DNA, the CDR3 is TGTGCCAGCAGCTTAGCGAGACTCTATGGCTACACCTTC. The complete variable domain, with remaining parts taken from reference TRBV7-2 and TRBJ1-2, reads GAGVSQSPSNKVTEKGKDVELRCDPISGHTALYWYRQSLGQGLEFLIYFQGNSAPDKSGLPSDRFSAERTGGSVSTLTIQRTQQEDSAVYLCASSLARLYGYTFGSGTRLTVV.

The gene calls are TRBV7-9 and TRBJ2-1; 7 nucleotides agree with TRBD2. Germline V gene lookup returns CDR1 SEHNR and CDR2 FQNEAQ (reference sequence). J was trimmed by 1 base and V by 1 base; bases with no gene match: 13. The CDR3 has 19 amino acids. CDR3 region: CASSLGTRGTWGSYNEQFF. In nucleotides, the CDR3 is TGTGCCAGCAGCTTAGGGACTAGGGGTACGTGGGGTTCCTACAATGAGCAGTTCTTC.

This sequence joins TRBV4-2 and TRBJ2-1, with 7 bases identical to TRBD1. The CDR3 extends over 16 amino acids. The germline V gene encodes CDR1 LGHNA and CDR2 YNFKEQ. Unmatched junction bases numbered 15, after V lost 4 bases and J lost 9 bases. CDR3 residues: CASSRYQGDLGGEQFF. CDR3 nucleotides: TGTGCCAGCAGCCGGTACCAGGGGGATCTAGGTGGTGAGCAGTTCTTC.

This chain joins TRBV18 and TRBJ1-2; TRBD1 aligns across 8 bases. V gave up 3 bases and J gave up 6 bases; unmatched junction bases: 3. The CDR3 is 13 residues long. CDR1 KGHSH and CDR2 LQKENI come from the germline V gene. This CDR3 reads CASSPETGDGYTF. CDR3 DNA: TGTGCCAGCTCACCCGAGACAGGGGATGGCTACACCTTC.